The 24 T cell receptor beta chains below were found in one sample sequenced in a study of blood T cell repertoires in COVID-19. Assay used: immunoSEQ multiplex PCR; TCRdb lists only in-frame clones, some missing. This table holds 250,000 to 300,000 clones, 65% to 90% found once. The sequenced sample consisted of peripheral blood. The receptor set was obtained from a man aged 45-65 years with active or convalescent COVID-19.

J is TRBJ2-7 and V is TRBV6-1; no definite D call. Trimming stripped 1 base from V and 3 bases from J, with 10 bases between. Germline CDR1 MNHNS, CDR2 SASEGT. This CDR3 contains 14 residues. The chain's CDR3 is CASSEGHLFYEQYF. The CDR3, as DNA: TGTGCCAGCAGTGAAGGACACCTATTCTACGAGCAGTACTTC.

V gene TRBV15 combines with J gene TRBJ1-5; possibly TRBD1 for D (5 bases). The germline V and J ends were trimmed by 6 bases and 0 bases, with 9 bases remaining between them. From germline, CDR1 is LNHNV and CDR2 YYDKDF (reference sequence). The CDR3 has 14 amino acids. The CDR3 coding sequence is TGTGCCACCAGTAGGGGAAATAGCAATCAGCCCCAGCATTTT. Translating gives CATSRGNSNQPQHF. Full variable domain (outside the CDR3, taken from reference TRBV15 and TRBJ1-5): DAMVIQNPRYQVTQFGKPVTLSCSQTLNHNVMYWYQQKSSQAPKLLFHYYDKDFNNEADTPDNFQSRRPNTSFCFLDIRSPGLGDTAMYLCATSRGNSNQPQHFGDGTRLSIL.

This clone was seen a single time. CDR3 in DNA: TGTGCCAGCAGCAGAAATATACAATCGGGCTACGAGCAGTACTTC. This gives the protein CASSRNIQSGYEQYF. The chain joins TRBV6-5 to TRBJ2-7; D call uncertain. Between the trimmed V and J ends, which lost 6 bases and 3 bases, there was a span of 18 bases. CDR1 MNHEY and CDR2 SVGAGI come from the germline V gene. This CDR3 region has 15 residues.

V is TRBV6-5 and J is TRBJ2-1, with 8 nucleotides matching TRBD1. The ends lost 6 bases at V and 11 bases at J; junction bases unmatched: 6. This CDR3 has 12 amino acids. Germline V gene sequence: CDR1 MNHEY, CDR2 SVGAGI. CDR3 nucleotide sequence: TGTGCCAGCAGCGCGACAGGGGAAAAGCAGTTCTTC. Protein sequence: CASSATGEKQFF.

The chain joins TRBV27 to TRBJ1-1; possible D gene TRBD1, 5 bases. V gave up 3 bases and J gave up 1 base, with 6 bases separating them. Germline V gene lookup returns CDR1 MNHEY and CDR2 SMNVEV (reference sequence). There are 13 residues in the CDR3. Here the CDR3 DNA reads TGTGCCAGCAGTTTCGGGGGGAACACTGAAGCTTTCTTT. It specifies CASSFGGNTEAFF.

This chain joins TRBV5-4 and TRBJ2-3, with 8 bases that match TRBD2. The CDR3 sequence is 17 residues long. Germline CDR1 is SGHNT and CDR2 is YYREEE (reference sequence). With V trimmed by 1 base and J by 3 bases, 10 bases remained unmatched. The CDR3 spells CASSLTVQRERTDTQYF. CDR3 bases: TGTGCCAGCAGCTTGACGGTGCAGCGGGAGAGGACAGATACGCAGTATTTT.

CDR3 nucleotide sequence: TGTGCCAGCAGTTTGTCGGTCCCGGGGGAGCAGTACTTC. This sequence encodes CASSLSVPGEQYF. The J gene is TRBJ2-7, the V gene TRBV12-3 or TRBV12-4; D might be TRBD2 (5 bases). CDR3 length equals 13 residues. Trimming removed 3 bases at V and 7 bases at J, with 13 bases between.

The chain links TRBV18 to TRBJ1-2; 9 positions agree with TRBD1. Per the germline V gene, CDR1 is KGHSH and CDR2 is LQKENI. The junction had 10 bases not matched to a gene; V was cut back by 6 bases and J by 8 bases. The CDR3 has 14 amino acids. The DNA for the CDR3 is TGTGCCAGCTCCGGCGTCGGACAGGGGAGAGGCTACACCTTC. Translation gives CASSGVGQGRGYTF.

The chain links TRBV4-1 to TRBJ1-1; 9 bases are a match to TRBD1. CDR1 is MGHRA, CDR2 YSYEKL, per germline. The ends lost 3 bases at V and 5 bases at J; junction bases unmatched: 16. CDR3 length: 18 amino acids. In DNA, the CDR3 is TGCGCCAGCAGCCACCGAGTTTTGGCGGGACAGGGAAGAACTGAAGCTTTCTTT. It encodes CASSHRVLAGQGRTEAFF.

This clone was found once. The chain combines TRBV20-1 with TRBJ2-3, with TRBD2 identical over 9 bases. Unmatched junction bases numbered 12, after V lost 3 bases and J lost 8 bases. Germline CDR1 is DFQATT and CDR2 is SNEGSKA (reference sequence). The CDR3 consists of 15 residues. Written as DNA, the CDR3 is TGCAGTGCTAGTCCGGGACTAGCTCGATCGGGTACGCAGTATTTT. It is translated as CSASPGLARSGTQYF.

V and J are TRBV6-1 and TRBJ2-4; 7 bases agree with TRBD2. Germline trimming cut 3 bases from V and 8 bases from J; bases unmatched to any gene: 7. The CDR3 sequence is 14 residues long. In germline, CDR1 is MNHNS, CDR2 SASEGT. The chain's CDR3 is CASSDGGGWDIQYF. CDR3 nucleotide sequence: TGTGCCAGCAGTGATGGGGGAGGGTGGGACATTCAGTACTTC.

The chain joins TRBV18 to TRBJ1-6; the D gene is possibly TRBD1 (6 bases). The CDR3 has 17 amino acids. The germline V and J ends were trimmed by 5 bases and 6 bases, with 20 bases remaining between them. From germline, CDR1 is KGHSH and CDR2 LQKENI. The CDR3 nucleotides are TGTGCCAGCTCAACGGACCAGGGGCCGCCGGTTAATTCACCCCTCCACTTT. It encodes CASSTDQGPPVNSPLHF.

This clone has only one observation. The chain carries TRBV7-9 and TRBJ2-7; TRBD1 agrees at 8 bases. Germline V gene lookup returns CDR1 SEHNR and CDR2 FQNEAQ (reference sequence). With 5 bases clipped from V and 0 bases from J, the junction kept 9 bases outside the gene matches. The CDR3 has 16 residues. The CDR3 sequence is CASSVQGQGVSYEQYF. CDR3 nucleotides: TGTGCCAGCAGCGTTCAAGGACAGGGCGTCTCCTACGAGCAGTACTTC.

The CDR3, as DNA: TGTGCCTGGAGTATGAGGCGCCGAGAGACCCAGTACTTC. This encodes CAWSMRRRETQYF. The chain carries TRBV30 and TRBJ2-5; D gene ambiguous. The length of the CDR3 is 13 residues. CDR1 GTSNPN and CDR2 SVGIG come from the germline V gene (reference sequence). The V gene lost 2 bases and the J gene lost 4 bases, with 11 bases spanning the gap.

This clone appeared a few times. The V gene is TRBV5-1, the J gene TRBJ1-1; 10 nucleotides agree with TRBD1. CDR3 length: 16 amino acids. The V segment lost 4 bases and the J segment 3 bases; nucleotides outside the gene matches: 9. In germline, CDR1 is SGHRS, CDR2 YFSETQ. The CDR3 nucleotides are TGCGCCAGCAGCCCTCGACAGGGGGCAGGAGACACTGAAGCTTTCTTT. It encodes CASSPRQGAGDTEAFF.

The chain couples TRBV9 to TRBJ2-1; D not resolved. The length of the CDR3 is 13 residues. Trimming left V 0 bases short and J 10 bases short, with 11 bases between. The germline V gene has CDR1 SGDLS and CDR2 YYNGEE. DNA for the CDR3: TGTGCCAGCAGCGTAGGAGGTCTAACGGAGCAGTTCTTC. It is translated as CASSVGGLTEQFF. Together with reference TRBV9 and TRBJ2-1, the CDR3 gives the full variable domain: DSGVTQTPKHLITATGQRVTLRCSPRSGDLSVYWYQQSLDQGLQFLIQYYNGEERAKGNILERFSAQQFPDLHSELNLSSLELGDSALYFCASSVGGLTEQFFGPGTRLTVL.

CDR3 residues: CATSSRDRADTQYF. The CDR3 coding sequence is TGTGCCACCAGCAGCCGGGACAGGGCGGATACGCAGTATTTT. The rearrangement links TRBV15 to TRBJ2-3, with 9 bases lining up with TRBD1. The CDR3 consists of 14 residues. J was trimmed by 6 bases and V by 3 bases; bases with no gene match: 4. Germline V CDR1 and CDR2: LNHNV, YYDKDF (reference sequence).

The chain is built from TRBV13 and TRBJ1-3; 8 positions agree with TRBD1. CDR3 length: 11 amino acids. Germline lookup yields CDR1 PRHDT and CDR2 FYEKMQ (reference sequence). V gave up 3 bases and J gave up 11 bases; unmatched junction bases: 0. As DNA, the CDR3 is TGTGCCAGCAGCTTGGACAGGGCCATATATTTT. Its translation is CASSLDRAIYF.

The chain combines TRBV29-1 with TRBJ2-6, with 9 positions matching TRBD1. Trimming at V came to 0 bases and at J to 4 bases, leaving 10 bases not matched to a gene. The CDR3 has 18 residues. Looked up from germline, CDR1 is SQVTM and CDR2 is ANQGSEA. The CDR3 nucleotides read TGCAGCGTTGAAGATCGTCGGACAGGGGTGCGGGGGGCCAACGTCCTGACTTTC. Translated: CSVEDRRTGVRGANVLTF. Together with reference TRBV29-1 and TRBJ2-6, the CDR3 gives the full variable domain: SAVISQKPSRDICQRGTSLTIQCQVDSQVTMMFWYRQQPGQSLTLIATANQGSEATYESGFVIDKFPISRPNLTFSTLTVSNMSPEDSSIYLCSVEDRRTGVRGANVLTFGAGSRLTVL.

The gene calls are TRBV7-9 and TRBJ1-2, with 7 bases aligning to TRBD1. J was trimmed by 8 bases and V by 2 bases; bases with no gene match: 5. From germline, CDR1 is SEHNR and CDR2 FQNEAQ (reference sequence). The CDR3 is 13 amino acids. This CDR3 is CASSLRQGSGYTF. The CDR3 nucleotides read TGTGCCAGCAGCTTAAGACAGGGCAGCGGCTACACCTTC.

V is TRBV29-1 and J is TRBJ1-4; a possible D gene is TRBD1 (5 bases). The CDR3 contains 14 residues. Per the germline V gene, CDR1 is SQVTM and CDR2 is ANQGSEA. V was cut by 3 bases and J by 7 bases, with 15 bases left in between. The CDR3 nucleotides read TGCAGCGTTGATAGGCAGGGATGGGGTGAAAAACTGTTTTTT. Encoded protein: CSVDRQGWGEKLFF.

The sample holds one count of this clone. CDR3 bases: TGTGCCAGCAGTGAAGCCCAGACAGGGGGAAACATTCAGTACTTC. Protein product: CASSEAQTGGNIQYF. The chain employs TRBV2 and TRBJ2-4, with 9 bases lining up with TRBD1. Germline-derived CDR1 and CDR2 are SNHLY and FYNNEI. The CDR3 consists of 15 residues. V lost 0 bases to trimming and J lost 6 bases; unmatched junction nucleotides: 3.

This clone was counted a single time. The chain carries TRBV7-9 and TRBJ1-4; D uncertain. Germline assignment: CDR1 SEHNR and CDR2 FQNEAQ (reference sequence). This CDR3 is built from 12 residues. With 5 bases removed from V and 8 bases from J, the gap between germline ends came to 9 bases. CDR3 nucleotide sequence: TGTGCCAGCAGCCGTTCACAGGAAAAACTGTTTTTT. Protein product: CASSRSQEKLFF.

This rearrangement joins TRBV6-5 to TRBJ1-1; D might be TRBD1 (5 bases). CDR1 is MNHEY and CDR2 is SVGAGI in the germline V gene. This CDR3 region has 15 residues. The germline V and J ends were trimmed by 0 bases and 4 bases, with 12 bases remaining between them. CDR3 DNA sequence: TGTGCCAGCAGTTACTCGCCAGGGATCGGCACTGAAGCTTTCTTT. It translates to CASSYSPGIGTEAFF.